The rows below give T cell receptor beta chains drawn from one sample of a study of blood T cell repertoires in COVID-19. Profiled with immunoSEQ multiplex PCR; TCRdb holds only in-frame clones, not every one. The sample comprises approximately 120,000 clones, more than 80% of which are singletons, and roughly 3% rests with the top ten. Sample: peripheral blood. All receptors derive from a woman older than 75 with COVID-19, enrolled during active disease. The CDR3 runs from the conserved cysteine through the conserved F or W. The order of the fields is CDR3 protein, J gene, clone size, V gene. Not every row has a clone size; where given, it reads once, few, many or a size class.

CDR3: CASSYLQRGRNEQFF; J: TRBJ2-1; size: NA; V: TRBV6-5
CDR3: CASSLRDSSTDTQYF; J: TRBJ2-3; size: NA; V: TRBV6-4
CDR3: CASSYYGREAVVQYF; J: TRBJ2-3; size: NA; V: TRBV6-6
CDR3: CASSLSIETQYF; J: TRBJ2-5; size: NA; V: TRBV7-2
CDR3: CASSSPSGTSYEQYF; J: TRBJ2-7; size: NA; V: TRBV7-2
CDR3: CASSLADSYNEQFF; J: TRBJ2-1; size: once; V: TRBV27
CDR3: CASGSWQSNSPLHF; J: TRBJ1-6; size: NA; V: TRBV28
CDR3: CASSLTGLGNQPQHF; J: TRBJ1-5; size: NA; V: TRBV11-2
CDR3: CASSLPTGQGYGYTF; J: TRBJ1-2; size: NA; V: TRBV28
CDR3: CASSQETGQGRSYGYTF; J: TRBJ1-2; size: NA; V: TRBV3-1/TRBV3-2
CDR3: CASRACQGAYEQYF; J: TRBJ2-7; size: NA; V: TRBV21-1
CDR3: CASTTRRWNTGELFF; J: TRBJ2-2; size: NA; V: TRBV5-6
CDR3: CASSLGGMAVGYEQYF; J: TRBJ2-7; size: NA; V: TRBV11-2
CDR3: CASTDRMNTGELFF; J: TRBJ2-2; size: NA; V: TRBV28
CDR3: CASSLTTGEVLAIEKLFF; J: TRBJ1-4; size: once; V: TRBV28
CDR3: CSASFLLPHHVSSGGPSTDTQYF; J: TRBJ2-3; size: NA; V: TRBV20-1
CDR3: CASSPVDQGYGYTF; J: TRBJ1-2; size: NA; V: TRBV5-4
CDR3: CASSVGLGAGAADTQYF; J: TRBJ2-3; size: NA; V: TRBV9
CDR3: CASSRAPAGALQETQYF; J: TRBJ2-5; size: NA; V: TRBV4-1
CDR3: CASKWNRNTGELFF; J: TRBJ2-2; size: NA; V: TRBV2
CDR3: CASTGLPRSYEQYF; J: TRBJ2-7; size: NA; V: TRBV2
CDR3: CASSLRLAGVYEQFF; J: TRBJ2-1; size: NA; V: TRBV28
CDR3: CASSGGGRNTGELFF; J: TRBJ2-2; size: NA; V: TRBV2
CDR3: CASSFTEQYEQYF; J: TRBJ2-7; size: NA; V: TRBV12-3/TRBV12-4
CDR3: CASSSRLGSGANVLTF; J: TRBJ2-6; size: once; V: TRBV6-5
CDR3: CASSPQGVSNQPQHF; J: TRBJ1-5; size: NA; V: TRBV18
CDR3: CASSNHQGTPGELFF; J: TRBJ2-2; size: NA; V: TRBV9